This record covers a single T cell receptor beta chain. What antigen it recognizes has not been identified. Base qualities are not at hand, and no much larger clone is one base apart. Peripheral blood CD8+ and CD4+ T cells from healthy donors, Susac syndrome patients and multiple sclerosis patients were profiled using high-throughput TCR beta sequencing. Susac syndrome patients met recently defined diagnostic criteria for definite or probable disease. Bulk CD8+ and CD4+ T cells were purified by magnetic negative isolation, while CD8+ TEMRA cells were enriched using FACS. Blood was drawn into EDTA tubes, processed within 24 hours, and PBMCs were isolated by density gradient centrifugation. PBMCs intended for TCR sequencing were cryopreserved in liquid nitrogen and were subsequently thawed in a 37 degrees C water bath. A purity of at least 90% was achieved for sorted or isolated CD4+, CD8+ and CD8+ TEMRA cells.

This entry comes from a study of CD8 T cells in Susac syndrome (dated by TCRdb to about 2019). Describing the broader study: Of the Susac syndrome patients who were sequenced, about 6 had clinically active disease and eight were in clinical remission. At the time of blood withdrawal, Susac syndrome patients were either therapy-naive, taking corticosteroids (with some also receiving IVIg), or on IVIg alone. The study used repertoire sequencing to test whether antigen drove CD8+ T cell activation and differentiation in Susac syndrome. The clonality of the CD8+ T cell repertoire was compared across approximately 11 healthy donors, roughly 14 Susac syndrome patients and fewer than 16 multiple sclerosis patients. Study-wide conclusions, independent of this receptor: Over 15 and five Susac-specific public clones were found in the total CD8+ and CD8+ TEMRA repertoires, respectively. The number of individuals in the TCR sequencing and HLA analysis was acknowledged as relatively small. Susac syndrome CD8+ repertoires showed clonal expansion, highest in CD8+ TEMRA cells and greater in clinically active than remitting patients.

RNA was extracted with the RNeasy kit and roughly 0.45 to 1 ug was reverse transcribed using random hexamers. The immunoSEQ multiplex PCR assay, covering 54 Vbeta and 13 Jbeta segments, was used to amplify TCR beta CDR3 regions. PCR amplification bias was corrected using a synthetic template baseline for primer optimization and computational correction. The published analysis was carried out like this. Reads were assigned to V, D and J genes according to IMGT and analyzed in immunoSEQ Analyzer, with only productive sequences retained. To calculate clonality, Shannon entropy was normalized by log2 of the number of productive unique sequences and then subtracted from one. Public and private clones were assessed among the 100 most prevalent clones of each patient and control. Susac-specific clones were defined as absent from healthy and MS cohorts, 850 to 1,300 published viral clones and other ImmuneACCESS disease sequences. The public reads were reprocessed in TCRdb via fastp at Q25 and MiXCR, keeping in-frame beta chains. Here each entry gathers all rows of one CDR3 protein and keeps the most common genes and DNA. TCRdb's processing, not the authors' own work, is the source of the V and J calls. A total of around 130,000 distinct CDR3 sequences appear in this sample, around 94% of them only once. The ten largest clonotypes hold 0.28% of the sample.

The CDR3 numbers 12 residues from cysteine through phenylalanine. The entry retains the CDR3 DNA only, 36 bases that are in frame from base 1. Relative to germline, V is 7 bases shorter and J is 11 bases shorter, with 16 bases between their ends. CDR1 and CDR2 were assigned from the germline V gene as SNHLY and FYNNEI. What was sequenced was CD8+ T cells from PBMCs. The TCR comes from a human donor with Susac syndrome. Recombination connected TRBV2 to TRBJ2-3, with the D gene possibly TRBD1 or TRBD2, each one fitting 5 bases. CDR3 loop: CASIRGPRGQYF. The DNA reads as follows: TGTGCCAGCATTCGGGGACCCCGGGGGCAGTATTTT.